This record looks at one TCR beta chain sequence and its context. Its antigen is unknown. In germline, CDR1 is SGDLS, CDR2 YYNGEE. This CDR3 region has 15 residues. The V and J ends lost 1 base and 7 bases respectively, with 15 bases between them. These data originate in a study of OX40 agonist ivuxolimab in advanced cancers. Study-level findings and limits: At doses 0.1 to 3.0 mg/kg, CD4+ and CD8+ clones expanded.

Clones were read by immunoSEQ multiplex PCR, and TCRdb kept only the in-frame ones, dropping some. Here the sample spans around 8,000 clones, around 89% being singletons. The clonotype comes from an adult with an advanced solid tumor such as melanoma, head and neck, liver or kidney cancer. Sample: CD4+ or CD8+ T cells sorted from blood, taken in a trial of the OX40 agonist ivuxolimab. The V and J genes are TRBV9 and TRBJ2-1; a possible D gene is TRBD2 (6 bases). The DNA for the CDR3 is TGTGCCAGCAGCGTATCTGGCGGGAATTGGAATGAGCAGTTCTTC. This codes for CASSVSGGNWNEQFF.